A single sample gave rise to the 14 T cell receptor beta chains below, sequenced in a study of T cell responses to AZD1222 COVID-19 vaccine. Measured with immunoSEQ multiplex PCR; TCRdb has only the in-frame clones, and not every one. The sample consists of 150,000 to 200,000 clones, approximately 90% of them appearing once. This specimen was peripheral blood, taken 28 days after the second AZD1222 dose. Source of these receptors: an adult who received the AZD1222 COVID-19 vaccine.

CDR3 bases: TGTGCCAGCTCACAGGAAGAGACCCAGTACTTC. This gives the protein CASSQEETQYF. The chain carries TRBV18 and TRBJ2-5; D gene ambiguous. CDR3 length equals 11 residues. V was clipped by 4 bases and J by 3 bases, with 3 bases between them. CDR1 and CDR2 (germline): KGHSH, LQKENI.

The rearrangement links TRBV6-5 to TRBJ2-7; no firm D call. V lost 5 bases to trimming and J lost 3 bases, with 14 bases between them. CDR3 length equals 14 residues. The germline gives CDR1 MNHEY, CDR2 SVGAGI. The CDR3 region is CASSKFASGYEQYF. The CDR3 DNA is TGTGCCAGCAGTAAATTTGCCTCGGGCTACGAGCAGTACTTC.

This clone was seen once. J is TRBJ1-1 and V is TRBV7-9; no clear D. Trimming pared 5 bases from V and 3 bases from J, leaving 7 bases between. There are 12 residues in the CDR3. Germline V gene data show CDR1 as SEHNR and CDR2 as FQNEAQ (reference sequence). This CDR3 is CASSETDTEAFF. CDR3 sequence (DNA): TGTGCCAGCAGCGAGACCGACACTGAAGCTTTCTTT.

The CDR3 loop reads CSATPRLTQGEQFF. The CDR3, as DNA: TGCAGCGCCACCCCTAGGTTAACCCAAGGTGAGCAGTTCTTC. V and J are TRBV29-1 and TRBJ2-1; no clear D gene. This CDR3 comprises 14 residues. CDR1 and CDR2 (germline): SQVTM, ANQGSEA. V dropped 7 bases and J dropped 9 bases, with 22 bases sitting between them.

This clone was seen only once. The chain employs TRBV6-6 and TRBJ2-4, with 10 bases lining up with TRBD2. Losses at the gene ends were 8 bases for V and 7 bases for J; bases not matched to a gene: 5. This CDR3 comprises 13 residues. Looked up from germline, CDR1 is MNHNY and CDR2 is SVGAGI (reference sequence). The CDR3 here is CASEAGGQNIQYF. Written as DNA, the CDR3 is TGTGCCAGCGAAGCGGGGGGGCAGAACATTCAGTACTTC.

The chain joins TRBV29-1 to TRBJ1-3; D is uncertain. Germline V lookup: CDR1 SQVTM, CDR2 ANQGSEA. V was clipped by 7 bases and J by 3 bases, with 16 bases between them. This CDR3 region has 14 residues. The CDR3 DNA follows: TGCAGCGCCTCCCTTGGGAGCGGTGGAAACACCATATATTTT. Protein: CSASLGSGGNTIYF. The full variable domain, rest sourced from reference TRBV29-1 and TRBJ1-3, is SAVISQKPSRDICQRGTSLTIQCQVDSQVTMMFWYRQQPGQSLTLIATANQGSEATYESGFVIDKFPISRPNLTFSTLTVSNMSPEDSSIYLCSASLGSGGNTIYFGEGSWLTVV.

The chain recombines TRBV6-4 with TRBJ1-6; D remains ambiguous. Between the trimmed V and J ends, which lost 4 bases and 10 bases, there was a span of 11 bases. The CDR3 extends over 13 amino acids. Germline CDR1 MRHNA, CDR2 SNTAGT. CDR3 in DNA: TGTGCCAGCAGTGTCGAGGGAGGGTCACCCCTCCACTTT. Its protein is CASSVEGGSPLHF.

The V call is TRBV5-1, the J call TRBJ1-2; possible D gene TRBD1, 5 bases. Trimming stripped 0 bases from V and 4 bases from J, with 7 bases between. Germline V lookup: CDR1 SGHRS, CDR2 YFSETQ. The CDR3 contains 13 residues. In nucleotides, the CDR3 is TGCGCCAGCAGCTTGGGACAGCTCTATGGCTACACCTTC. Translation gives CASSLGQLYGYTF.

The chain recombines TRBV10-1 with TRBJ1-5; 8 bases match TRBD1. V gave up 9 bases and J gave up 5 bases; unmatched junction bases: 6. CDR3 size: 13 residues. CDR1 and CDR2 from the germline V gene are WNHNN and SYGVQD (reference sequence). The CDR3 loop is CASSGGLDQPQHF. The CDR3 DNA sequence: TGCGCCAGTTCAGGGGGCCTGGATCAGCCCCAGCATTTT.

The chain recombines TRBV12-3 or TRBV12-4 with TRBJ2-7, with D maybe TRBD2 (5 bases). Trimming took 7 bases from V and 2 from J, leaving 9 bases between them. The CDR3 runs to 12 residues. The CDR3 DNA is TGTGCCAGCACCCCGGGGACCTACGAGCAGTACTTC. Its translation is CASTPGTYEQYF.

This clone was picked up one time. This chain links TRBV18 with TRBJ2-5; 7 nucleotides line up with TRBD2. The V gene end was trimmed by 4 bases and the J gene end by 5 bases; junction bases not matched to a gene: 13. This CDR3 region has 16 residues. The germline gives CDR1 KGHSH, CDR2 LQKENI. In nucleotides, the CDR3 is TGTGCCAGCTCACTTGTCGTTAGCGGGTCCGAGGAGACCCAGTACTTC. It is translated as CASSLVVSGSEETQYF.

V is TRBV7-2 and J is TRBJ2-7; D not certain. V was clipped by 0 bases and J by 4 bases, with 13 bases between them. The CDR3 contains 15 residues. In germline, CDR1 is SGHTA, CDR2 FQGNSA. CDR3 coding DNA: TGTGCCAGCAGCTTAGCGGTCGCCGGCGGTTACGAGCAGTACTTC. It is translated as CASSLAVAGGYEQYF.

This sequence joins TRBV10-2 and TRBJ1-1, with 8 bases identical to TRBD1. The junction had 17 bases not matched to a gene; V was cut back by 6 bases and J by 5 bases. This CDR3 is 17 amino acids long. Germline-derived CDR1 and CDR2 are WSHSY and SAAADI. The CDR3 nucleotides are TGCGCCAGCAGATCCGGACAGGGCTCTTTAACTGGGACTGAAGCTTTCTTT. It encodes CASRSGQGSLTGTEAFF.

This clone appeared once. At one boundary the junction diverges from the germline segment, which might be a read error. V and J are TRBV2 and TRBJ2-7, with D uncertain. Germline values: CDR1 SNHLY, CDR2 FYNNEI. The CDR3 consists of 11 residues. The CDR3 protein is CASSESSGGDF. The DNA for the CDR3 is TGTGCCAGCAGTGAATCATCCGGCGGAGACTTC. The full variable domain, rest sourced from reference TRBV2 and TRBJ2-7, is EPEVTQTPSHQVTQMGQEVILRCVPISNHLYFYWYRQILGQKVEFLVSFYNNEISEKSEIFDDQFSVERPDGSNFTLKIRSTKLEDSAMYFCASSESSGGDFGPGTRLTVT.